This entry is about one T cell receptor beta chain. These data belong to a study of blood T cell repertoires in COVID-19. Across the whole study: Whether acute or convalescent, the COVID-19 samples came from the United States, Italy and Spain. T cells, B-cell-depleted T cells, or PBMCs supplied cDNA or gDNA.

Original methodology: Amplifying reference gene primers gave estimates of nucleated cell counts. Generated by immunoSEQ multiplex PCR, the TCRdb table keeps only in-frame clones and is missing some. V and J calls and clone size come straight from that table; D and trimming were deduced from the DNA. The sample records roughly 230,000 clones, 88% being singletons. Germline V CDR1 and CDR2: GTSNPN, SVGIG (reference sequence). CDR3 length: 13 amino acids. Trimming pared 1 base from V and 2 bases from J, leaving 9 bases between. The receptor was isolated from a man between 65 and 85 years old with acute or convalescent COVID-19. Sequencing used peripheral blood. The V call is TRBV30, the J call TRBJ2-7; TRBD2 might be the D (6 bases). The CDR3 DNA reads as TGTGCCTGGAGTGCTCCGGGGGCCTACGAGCAGTACTTC. As protein: CAWSAPGAYEQYF.